The TCR beta chain under discussion was sequenced for a study of blood T cell repertoires in COVID-19. Overall study: T cells, B-cell-depleted T cells, or PBMCs provided the cDNA or gDNA that served as material.

Profiled with immunoSEQ multiplex PCR; TCRdb holds only in-frame clones, not every one. The data show approximately 170,000 clones, around 81% seen once. The CDR3 loop spans 14 amino acids. V lost 3 bases to trimming and J lost 3 bases, with 9 bases between them. Germline loops: CDR1 SGHTS, CDR2 YDEGEE. The origin of this receptor is a man between 60 and 75 years old with active or convalescent COVID-19. The chain is built from TRBV5-8 and TRBJ1-4; tentative D call: TRBD1 (6 bases). Material: peripheral blood. The CDR3, as DNA: TGTGCCAGCAGCTCCGGACAGCCTAATGAAAAACTGTTTTTT. Its protein product is CASSSGQPNEKLFF.